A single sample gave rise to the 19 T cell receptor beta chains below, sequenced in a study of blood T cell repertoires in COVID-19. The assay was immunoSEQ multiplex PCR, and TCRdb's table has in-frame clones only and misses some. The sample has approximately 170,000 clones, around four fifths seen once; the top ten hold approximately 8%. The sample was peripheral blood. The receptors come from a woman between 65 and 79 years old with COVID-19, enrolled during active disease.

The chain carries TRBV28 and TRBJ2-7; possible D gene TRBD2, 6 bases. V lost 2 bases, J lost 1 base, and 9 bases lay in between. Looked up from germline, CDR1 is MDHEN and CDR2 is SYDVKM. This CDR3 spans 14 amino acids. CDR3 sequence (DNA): TGTGCCAGCAGTTTAGCGGGACGATCCTACGAGCAGTACTTC. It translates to CASSLAGRSYEQYF.

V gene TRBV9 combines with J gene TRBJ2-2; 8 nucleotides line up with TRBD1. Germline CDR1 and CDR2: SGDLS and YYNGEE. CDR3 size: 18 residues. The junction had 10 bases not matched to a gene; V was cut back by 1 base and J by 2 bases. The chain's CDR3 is CASSVWGGQGGNTGELFF. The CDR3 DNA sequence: TGTGCCAGCAGCGTATGGGGAGGACAGGGCGGAAACACCGGGGAGCTGTTTTTT.

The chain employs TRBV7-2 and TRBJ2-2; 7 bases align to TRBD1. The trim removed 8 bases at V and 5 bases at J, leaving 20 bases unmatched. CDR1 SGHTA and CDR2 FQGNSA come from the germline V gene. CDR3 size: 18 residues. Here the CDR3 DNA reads TGTGCCAGCTCCAACAGGGGTAGAATCGGGGTCGGGACCGGGGAGCTGTTTTTT. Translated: CASSNRGRIGVGTGELFF.

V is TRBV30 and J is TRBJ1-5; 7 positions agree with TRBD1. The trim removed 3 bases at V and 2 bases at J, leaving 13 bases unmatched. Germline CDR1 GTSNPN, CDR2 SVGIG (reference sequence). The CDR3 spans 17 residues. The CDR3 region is CAWSKRQGNFGNQPQHF. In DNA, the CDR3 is TGTGCCTGGAGCAAACGACAGGGTAATTTTGGCAATCAGCCCCAGCATTTT.

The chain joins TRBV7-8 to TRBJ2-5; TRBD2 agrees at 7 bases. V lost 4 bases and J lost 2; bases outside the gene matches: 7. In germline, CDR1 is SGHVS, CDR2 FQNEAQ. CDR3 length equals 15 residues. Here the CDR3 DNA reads TGTGCCAGCAGCTGGGGGGGAGGAGGGCAAGAGACCCAGTACTTC. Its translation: CASSWGGGGQETQYF. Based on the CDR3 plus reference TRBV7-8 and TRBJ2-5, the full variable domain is GAGVSQSPRYKVAKRGQDVALRCDPISGHVSLFWYQQALGQGPEFLTYFQNEAQLDKSGLPSDRFFAERPEGSVSTLKIQRTQQEDSAVYLCASSWGGGGQETQYFGPGTRLLVL.

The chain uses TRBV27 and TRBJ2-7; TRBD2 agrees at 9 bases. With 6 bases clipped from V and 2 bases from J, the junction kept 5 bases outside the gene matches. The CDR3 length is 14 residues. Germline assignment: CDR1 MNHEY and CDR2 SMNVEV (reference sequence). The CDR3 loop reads CASSPLAGPYEQYF. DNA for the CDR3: TGTGCCAGCAGCCCTCTAGCGGGGCCCTACGAGCAGTACTTC.

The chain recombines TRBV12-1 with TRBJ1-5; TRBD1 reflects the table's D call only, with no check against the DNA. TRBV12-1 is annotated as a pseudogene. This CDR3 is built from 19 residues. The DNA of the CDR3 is TGTGCCAGCAGCTTCCCAATCTTTGGACAGGGGGATAGCAATCAGCCCCAGCATTTT. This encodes CASSFPIFGQGDSNQPQHF.

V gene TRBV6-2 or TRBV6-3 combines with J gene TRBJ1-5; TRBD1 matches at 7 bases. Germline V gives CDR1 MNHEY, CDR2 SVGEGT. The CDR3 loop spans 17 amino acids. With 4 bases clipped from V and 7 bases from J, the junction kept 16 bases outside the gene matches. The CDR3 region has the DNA TGTGCCAGCAGTTTTTTACTAGGGGGCGCGAGGATACAGCCCCAGCATTTT. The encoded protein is CASSFLLGGARIQPQHF.

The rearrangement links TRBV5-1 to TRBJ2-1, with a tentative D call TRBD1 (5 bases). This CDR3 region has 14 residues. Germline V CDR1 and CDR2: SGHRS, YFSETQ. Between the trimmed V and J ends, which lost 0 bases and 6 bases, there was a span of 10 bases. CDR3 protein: CASSLVPGANEQFF. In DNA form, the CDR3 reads TGCGCCAGCAGCTTGGTTCCTGGGGCCAATGAGCAGTTCTTC.

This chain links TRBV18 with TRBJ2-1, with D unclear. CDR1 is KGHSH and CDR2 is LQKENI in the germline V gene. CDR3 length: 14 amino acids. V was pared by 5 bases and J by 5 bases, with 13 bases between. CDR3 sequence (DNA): TGTGCCAGCTCAACGACAACGCAAGACAATGAGCAGTTCTTC. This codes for CASSTTTQDNEQFF. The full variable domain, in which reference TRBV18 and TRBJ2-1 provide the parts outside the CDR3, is NAGVMQNPRHLVRRRGQEARLRCSPMKGHSHVYWYRQLPEEGLKFMVYLQKENIIDESGMPKERFSAEFPKEGPSILRIQQVVRGDSAAYFCASSTTTQDNEQFFGPGTRLTVL.

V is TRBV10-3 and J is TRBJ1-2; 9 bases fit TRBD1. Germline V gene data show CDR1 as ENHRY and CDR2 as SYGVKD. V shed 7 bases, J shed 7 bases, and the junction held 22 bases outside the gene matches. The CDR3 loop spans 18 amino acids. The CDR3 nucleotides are TGTGCCATCAAGTCCAATCCGGGACAGGGTAGCCCATCGGCTGGCTACACCTTC. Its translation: CAIKSNPGQGSPSAGYTF.

The CDR3 DNA is TGTGCCAGTAGTCCCCAAGACAGAGGTAACAATCAGCCCCAGCATTTT. This sequence encodes CASSPQDRGNNQPQHF. V and J are TRBV19 and TRBJ1-5; D is possibly TRBD1 (5 bases). Germline CDR1 reads LNHDA; CDR2 reads SQIVND (reference sequence). Trimming removed 5 bases at V and 3 bases at J, with 17 bases between. CDR3 size: 16 residues.

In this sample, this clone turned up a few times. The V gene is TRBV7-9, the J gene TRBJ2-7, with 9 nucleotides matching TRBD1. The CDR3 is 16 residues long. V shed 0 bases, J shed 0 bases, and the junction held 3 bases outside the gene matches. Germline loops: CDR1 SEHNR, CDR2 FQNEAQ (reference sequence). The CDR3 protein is CASSLAGGQGSYEQYF. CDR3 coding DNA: TGTGCCAGCAGCTTAGCGGGGGGACAGGGCTCCTACGAGCAGTACTTC.

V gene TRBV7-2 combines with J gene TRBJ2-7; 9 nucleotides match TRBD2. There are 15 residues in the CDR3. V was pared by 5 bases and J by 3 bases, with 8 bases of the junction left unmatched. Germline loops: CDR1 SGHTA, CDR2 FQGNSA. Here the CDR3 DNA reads TGTGCCAGCAGCCCGAGCGCGGGAGGGTTCTACGAGCAGTACTTC. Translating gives CASSPSAGGFYEQYF.

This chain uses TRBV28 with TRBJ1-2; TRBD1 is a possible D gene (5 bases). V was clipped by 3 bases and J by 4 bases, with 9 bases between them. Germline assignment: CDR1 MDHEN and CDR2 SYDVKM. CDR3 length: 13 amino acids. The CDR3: CASSFVRAYGYTF. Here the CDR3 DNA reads TGTGCCAGCAGTTTCGTCAGGGCCTATGGCTACACCTTC.

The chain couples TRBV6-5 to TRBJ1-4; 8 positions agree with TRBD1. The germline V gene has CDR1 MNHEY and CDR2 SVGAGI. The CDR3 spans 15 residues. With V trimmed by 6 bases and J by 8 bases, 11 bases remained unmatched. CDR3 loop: CASRQGQGSGEKLFF. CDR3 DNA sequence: TGTGCCAGCAGACAAGGACAGGGATCTGGGGAAAAACTGTTTTTT.

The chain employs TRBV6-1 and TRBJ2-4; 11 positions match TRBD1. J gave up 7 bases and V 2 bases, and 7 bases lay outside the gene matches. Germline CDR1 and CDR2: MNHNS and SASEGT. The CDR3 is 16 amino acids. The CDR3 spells CASSEYGTGGKNIQYF. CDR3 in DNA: TGTGCCAGCAGTGAATACGGGACAGGGGGTAAGAACATTCAGTACTTC.

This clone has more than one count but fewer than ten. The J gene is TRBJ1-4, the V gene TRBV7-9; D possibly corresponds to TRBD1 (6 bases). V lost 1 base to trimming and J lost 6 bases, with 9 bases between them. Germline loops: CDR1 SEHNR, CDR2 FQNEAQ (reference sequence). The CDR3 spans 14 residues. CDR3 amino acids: CASSLVGGDEKLFF. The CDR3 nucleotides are TGTGCCAGCAGCTTAGTAGGGGGGGATGAAAAACTGTTTTTT.

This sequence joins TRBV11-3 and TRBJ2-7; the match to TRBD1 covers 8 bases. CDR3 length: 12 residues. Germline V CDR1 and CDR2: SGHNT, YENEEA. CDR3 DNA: TGTGGCGTACAGGACAGGGACCACGAGCAGTACTTC. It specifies CGVQDRDHEQYF.